This TCR beta chain was obtained from a study of PD-1 blockade in classical Hodgkin lymphoma. Only in-frame clones appear in the TCRdb table, and some are missing; sequencing was by immunoSEQ multiplex PCR. The top ten hold about a sixth of the sample, which has around 23,000 clones, around 80% seen once. The patients all showed relapse after autologous stem cell transplantation, while their brentuximab vedotin exposure varied. Under best response, outcomes were complete response, partial response or progressive disease. Overall study results and limits: It was CD4+ TCR diversity, not CD8+, that rose significantly by C4D1. Reported findings placed baseline TCR diversity lower in newly diagnosed patients (compared with healthy donors).

Concerning this clone: Its antigen remains unidentified.

Germline CDR1 and CDR2: SGDLS and YYNGEE. This CDR3 region has 16 residues. V was clipped by 0 bases and J by 0 bases, with 11 bases between them. The V call is TRBV9, the J call TRBJ2-3; D is unclear. This receptor was obtained from a human donor with classical Hodgkin lymphoma. The source was peripheral blood mononuclear cells (PBMCs), collected before the second cycle of nivolumab. In DNA form, the CDR3 reads TGTGCCAGCAGCGTAGCCTTGAACCCTAGCACAGATACGCAGTATTTT. Protein: CASSVALNPSTDTQYF.